These 27 T cell receptor beta chains were all obtained from the same sample, sequenced in a study of T cells after yellow fever vaccination. TCRdb reprocessed the 5' RACE reads via MiXCR and lists one record per CDR3 protein. This table has under 600,000 distinct CDR3 sequences, around a fifth appearing once. Sequences were derived from PBMCs, sampled 21 days after the first yellow fever vaccination. These receptors were taken from a man between 18 and 35 years old who received the YFV17D yellow fever vaccine.

This clonotype was detected ten times or more. The chain carries TRBV5-1 and TRBJ2-2, with a tentative D call TRBD1 (5 bases). V lost 5 bases to trimming and J lost 0 bases, with 11 bases between them. The CDR3 extends over 15 amino acids. The germline gives CDR1 SGHRS, CDR2 YFSETQ. The CDR3 DNA follows: TGCGCCAGCAGGTACAGGACATCGAACACCGGGGAGCTGTTTTTT. It encodes CASRYRTSNTGELFF.

The rearrangement links TRBV4-3 to TRBJ1-2; D unclear. Trimming cost V 5 bases and J 3 bases, with 19 bases left between them. From germline, CDR1 is LGHNA and CDR2 YSLEER. The CDR3 is made up of 16 amino acids. CDR3 amino acids: CASSSLIGSSDYGYTF. In DNA form, the CDR3 reads TGCGCCAGCAGCTCCTTGATTGGGTCGTCGGACTATGGCTACACCTTC.

The V call is TRBV24-1, the J call TRBJ2-2; the D is unclear. CDR3 length: 15 amino acids. V lost 3 bases to trimming and J lost 4 bases, with 11 bases between them. The germline CDR1 and CDR2 sequences are KGHDR and SFDVKD. CDR3 sequence (DNA): TGTGCCACCAGTGATGGCCTCCAGGTCACCGGGGAGCTGTTTTTT. This codes for CATSDGLQVTGELFF.

This chain's CDR3 is CASSLAGLGAAEAFF. The DNA of the CDR3 is TGTGCCAGCAGCCTCGCGGGTTTGGGGGCCGCTGAAGCTTTCTTT. V usage is TRBV3-1 and J usage is TRBJ1-1, with D possibly being TRBD1 (6 bases). The CDR3 sequence is 15 residues long. The V end was cut by 4 bases, the J end by 6 bases, with 18 bases between. CDR1 is LGHDT, CDR2 YNNKEL, per germline (reference sequence).

This chain joins TRBV20-1 and TRBJ2-7; 8 positions match TRBD2. CDR3 length equals 13 residues. Germline CDR1 DFQATT, CDR2 SNEGSKA (reference sequence). The J segment lost 5 bases and the V segment lost 4 bases, leaving 7 bases of the junction unmatched. The CDR3 region is CSAKTGTRDEQYV. Written as DNA, the CDR3 is TGCAGTGCTAAAACCGGGACTAGAGACGAGCAGTACGTC.

This clonotype was counted between two and nine times. The rearrangement links TRBV10-1 to TRBJ1-1; D gene uncertain. Trimming left V 3 bases short and J 10 bases short, with 12 bases between. The CDR3 contains 12 residues. CDR1 WNHNN and CDR2 SYGVQD come from the germline V gene (reference sequence). DNA of the CDR3: TGCGCCAGCAGTGACCAGCGAGGAGCAGCTTTCTTT. The encoded protein is CASSDQRGAAFF.

There are a few counts of this clonotype. V and J are TRBV28 and TRBJ2-3, with 7 bases fitting TRBD2. CDR3 length: 15 amino acids. Germline V gene sequence: CDR1 MDHEN, CDR2 SYDVKM. V gave up 4 bases and J gave up 6 bases; unmatched junction bases: 10. The CDR3 coding sequence is TGTGCCAGCAGTTCCCGGGCCGGAGCGGGGGATACGCAGTATTTT. Its protein is CASSSRAGAGDTQYF.

The gene calls are TRBV10-3 and TRBJ2-3, with D tentatively TRBD2 (5 bases). Germline V CDR1 and CDR2: ENHRY, SYGVKD. There are 15 residues in the CDR3. Trimming pared 0 bases from V and 3 bases from J, leaving 10 bases between. The CDR3 bases are TGTGCCATCAGTGAGTCAGCTAGCAGAACAGATACGCAGTATTTT. As protein: CAISESASRTDTQYF.

This clonotype was found many times. This chain joins TRBV20-1 and TRBJ2-7; 8 bases map to TRBD2. The germline V gene encodes CDR1 DFQATT and CDR2 SNEGSKA (reference sequence). V was pared by 6 bases and J by 2 bases, with 9 bases of the junction left unmatched. The CDR3 contains 14 residues. This chain's CDR3 is CSALSGGLTYEQYF. DNA of the CDR3: TGCAGTGCATTGAGCGGGGGCCTGACCTACGAGCAGTACTTC.

The chain links TRBV5-1 to TRBJ2-3; a possible D gene is TRBD2 (6 bases). Looked up from germline, CDR1 is SGHRS and CDR2 is YFSETQ. This CDR3 has 16 residues. The V and J ends lost 0 bases and 2 bases respectively, with 13 bases between them. The CDR3 spells CASSLGVVGLTDTQYF. CDR3 nucleotide sequence: TGCGCCAGCAGCTTGGGCGTAGTGGGACTCACAGATACGCAGTATTTT. Variable domain in full (rest from reference TRBV5-1 and TRBJ2-3): KAGVTQTPRYLIKTRGQQVTLSCSPISGHRSVSWYQQTPGQGLQFLFEYFSETQRNKGNFPGRFSGRQFSNSRSEMNVSTLELGDSALYLCASSLGVVGLTDTQYFGPGTRLTVL.

This clonotype was counted a few times. The chain couples TRBV6-1 to TRBJ1-5; D gene ambiguous. Germline lookup yields CDR1 MNHNS and CDR2 SASEGT. This CDR3 has 15 residues. Between the trimmed V and J ends, which lost 1 base and 4 bases, there was a span of 11 bases. For the CDR3, the DNA is TGTGCCAGCAGTGAAGTGGGGATTCGAAATCAGCCCCAGCATTTT. It translates to CASSEVGIRNQPQHF.

The chain uses TRBV29-1 and TRBJ1-4; D call uncertain. The CDR3 covers 14 residues. CDR1 and CDR2 from the germline V gene are SQVTM and ANQGSEA. The V and J ends lost 2 bases and 8 bases respectively, with 15 bases between them. The CDR3 DNA is TGCAGCGTTGAATTCCCTTCAGGTGGGGAAAAACTGTTTTTT. It translates to CSVEFPSGGEKLFF.

This clonotype was detected many times. The gene calls are TRBV7-3 and TRBJ2-3, with TRBD1 matching over 9 bases. The V segment lost 2 bases and the J segment 3 bases; nucleotides outside the gene matches: 6. This CDR3 comprises 16 residues. Germline lookup yields CDR1 SGHTA and CDR2 FQGTGA. CDR3 loop: CASSLLGQGITDTQYF. CDR3 in DNA: TGTGCCAGCAGCTTACTGGGACAGGGAATTACAGATACGCAGTATTTT.

V is TRBV7-3 and J is TRBJ1-1, with no clear D. The CDR3 loop spans 13 amino acids. Deletions cut 8 bases from V and 1 base from J, with 11 bases between. Germline V lookup: CDR1 SGHTA, CDR2 FQGTGA. This CDR3 reads CASGSHSNTEAFF. The DNA of the CDR3 is TGTGCCAGCGGGTCTCACTCGAACACTGAAGCTTTCTTT. Variable domain in full (rest from reference TRBV7-3 and TRBJ1-1): GAGVSQTPSNKVTEKGKYVELRCDPISGHTALYWYRQSLGQGPEFLIYFQGTGAADDSGLPNDRFFAVRPEGSVSTLKIQRTERGDSAVYLCASGSHSNTEAFFGQGTRLTVV.

The gene calls are TRBV12-3 or TRBV12-4 and TRBJ1-2, with 10 bases fitting TRBD1. J lost 12 bases, V lost 5 bases, and 21 bases had no gene match. The CDR3 is 17 amino acids. CDR3 amino acids: CASSTSGTGVDLSIDTF. In nucleotides, the CDR3 is TGTGCCAGCAGTACTTCCGGGACAGGGGTTGACCTTAGTATCGACACCTTC.

The genes are TRBV11-2 and TRBJ2-7; D is possibly TRBD1 or TRBD2 (6 bases each). CDR3 length: 14 amino acids. V was trimmed by 5 bases and J by 0 bases, leaving 11 bases between them. CDR1 is SGHAT and CDR2 is FQNNGV in the germline V gene. CDR3 nucleotides: TGTGCCAGCAGCCCCGGGGGCCACTCCTACGAGCAGTACTTC. Protein: CASSPGGHSYEQYF.

This clonotype turned up a few times. The rearrangement uses TRBV5-1 and TRBJ1-5, with TRBD1 as a possible D gene (5 bases). Germline values: CDR1 SGHRS, CDR2 YFSETQ. This CDR3 region has 16 residues. With 0 bases removed from V and 4 bases from J, the gap between germline ends came to 14 bases. The CDR3 here is CASSLGGPLTNQPQHF. The DNA of the CDR3 is TGCGCCAGCAGCTTGGGGGGACCGTTAACGAATCAGCCCCAGCATTTT.

The rearrangement uses TRBV10-3 and TRBJ2-6; TRBD1 matches 7 bases. The germline gives CDR1 ENHRY, CDR2 SYGVKD. The trim removed 2 bases at V and 2 bases at J, leaving 3 bases unmatched. The CDR3 extends over 16 amino acids. The CDR3 nucleotides read TGTGCCATCAGTGAGCACGACAGGGCTGGGGCCAACGTCCTGACTTTC. This gives the protein CAISEHDRAGANVLTF.

This clonotype was seen a few times. CDR3 in DNA: TGTGCCAGCAGTTACTCTAGGGGGGGGGCCCGAGATACGCAGTATTTT. It codes for CASSYSRGGARDTQYF. The chain employs TRBV6-5 and TRBJ2-3, with D possibly TRBD2 on 7 matching bases. Trimming took off 0 bases at V and 5 bases at J, with 15 bases between the two ends. The germline CDR1 and CDR2 sequences are MNHEY and SVGAGI. The CDR3 has 16 residues.

This clonotype was picked up many times. This sequence joins TRBV20-1 and TRBJ2-3, with TRBD2 as a possible D gene (7 bases). The V end lost 0 bases, the J end lost 2 bases, and 12 bases lay between the germline ends. The V gene's germline CDR1 is DFQATT and CDR2 SNEGSKA (reference sequence). The CDR3 is 15 residues long. CDR3 region: CSARDRRGLTDTQYF. The CDR3 coding sequence is TGCAGTGCTAGAGATCGGCGGGGGCTCACAGATACGCAGTATTTT.

This clonotype has a handful of counts. This chain uses TRBV20-1 with TRBJ2-3, with 7 nucleotides matching TRBD2. The V gene end was trimmed by 1 base and the J gene end by 2 bases; junction bases not matched to a gene: 6. CDR3 length: 15 residues. Germline assignment: CDR1 DFQATT and CDR2 SNEGSKA (reference sequence). Written as DNA, the CDR3 is TGCAGTGCTAGAGGGGCTAGCGGAAACACAGATACGCAGTATTTT. This codes for CSARGASGNTDTQYF.

This clonotype was detected a few times. The rearrangement joins TRBV5-1 to TRBJ1-5; TRBD1 aligns across 9 bases. The germline V gene has CDR1 SGHRS and CDR2 YFSETQ. The CDR3 spans 15 residues. V trimming: 4 bases; J trimming: 4 bases; junction bases outside the gene matches: 6. CDR3 coding DNA: TGCGCCAGCAGCCAAACAGGGGGCGGGAATCAGCCCCAGCATTTT. Its translation is CASSQTGGGNQPQHF.

V usage is TRBV12-3 or TRBV12-4 and J usage is TRBJ2-7; 11 bases fit TRBD1. This CDR3 has 15 amino acids. The V and J ends lost 3 bases and 2 bases, in that order; junction bases with no gene match: 3. This chain's CDR3 is CASSFPGQGAYEQYF. Here the CDR3 DNA reads TGTGCCAGCAGTTTTCCGGGACAGGGGGCCTACGAGCAGTACTTC.

The chain carries TRBV11-2 and TRBJ2-3; D uncertain. Trimming removed 5 bases from V and 1 base from J, with 22 bases in between. Looked up from germline, CDR1 is SGHAT and CDR2 is FQNNGV. This CDR3 has 18 amino acids. The DNA of the CDR3 is TGTGCCAGCAGCCCGACTTTTATAGGCCGGGCCGGCACAGATACGCAGTATTTT. This gives the protein CASSPTFIGRAGTDTQYF.

Note on this clonotype: An end of the junction differs from the germline gene, which may be a read error. The V and J genes are TRBV29-1 and TRBJ2-1, with TRBD1 matching over 7 bases. CDR1 is SQVTM and CDR2 is ANQGSEA in the germline V gene. The CDR3 contains 13 residues. CDR3 sequence reads: CSFDRVMGDEQFF. CDR3 nucleotide sequence: TGCAGCTTTGACAGGGTCATGGGGGATGAGCAGTTCTTC.

The V gene is TRBV15, the J gene TRBJ1-6, with D perhaps TRBD1 (5 bases). CDR3 size: 15 residues. CDR1 and CDR2 (germline): LNHNV, YYDKDF (reference sequence). Trimming pared 4 bases from V and 1 base from J, leaving 8 bases between. The CDR3 sequence: CATSIRESYNSPLHF. The CDR3 DNA reads as TGTGCCACCAGCATCAGGGAATCCTATAATTCACCCCTCCACTTT.

CDR3: CSARVEANTEAFF. CDR3 DNA: TGCAGTGCTAGAGTGGAGGCTAACACTGAAGCTTTCTTT. This rearrangement joins TRBV20-1 to TRBJ1-1; D not resolved. The CDR3 length is 13 residues. V lost 1 base to trimming and J lost 2 bases, with 8 bases between them. Germline V gives CDR1 DFQATT, CDR2 SNEGSKA (reference sequence).